This TCR beta chain was retrieved from a study of cytomegalovirus exposure and HLA in healthy donors. Details on this clone: What it binds is unknown.

The trim removed 4 bases at V and 7 bases at J, leaving 6 bases unmatched. Germline V gives CDR1 KGHSH, CDR2 LQKENI. This CDR3 has 15 amino acids. General study findings and limits: Prediction of most subjects' HLA-A and HLA-B alleles by TCR beta sequences was reportedly accurate. An apparent linkage of common viral pathogens to several of the most significant clusters emerged in a later analysis.

Primers for the PCR totalled 60 Vbeta and 13 Jbeta. Using immunoSEQ multiplex PCR, the repertoire was profiled, and TCRdb retains in-frame clones only, with some absent. The table shows roughly 100,000 clones, with about four fifths occurring only once. This TCR derives from a man aged 45-65 years in good health and CMV-seronegative. The rearrangement uses TRBV18 and TRBJ1-4; TRBD1 matches 10 bases. Sequenced: PBMCs. CDR3 nucleotide sequence: TGTGCCAGCTCACGAACCGGGACAGGGGCTGAAAAACTGTTTTTT. Amino acid sequence: CASSRTGTGAEKLFF.